This TCR beta chain was observed in a study of blood T cell repertoires in COVID-19. Looking at the study overall: Samples of COVID-19 (acute and convalescent) were obtained from the United States, Italy and Spain.

Original processing methods: Estimates of nucleated cell counts were drawn from the amplification of reference gene primers. The method was immunoSEQ multiplex PCR; TCRdb's version includes in-frame clones alone and lacks a portion of them. The V and J calls and the clone size are those of that table, but D and trimming were determined from the DNA. Of approximately 150,000 clones listed, 84% are singletons. Germline V gene lookup returns CDR1 MNHEY and CDR2 SVGEGT. The CDR3 length is 16 residues. Between the trimmed V and J ends, which lost 0 bases and 2 bases, there was a span of 14 bases. This clone was seen a handful of times.

The gene calls are TRBV6-2 or TRBV6-3 and TRBJ2-7; D is perhaps TRBD1 (5 bases). The sequence derives from a man aged 60 to 75 with active or convalescent COVID-19. Sequenced material: peripheral blood. DNA of the CDR3: TGTGCCAGCAGTTACTCAGAGAGACAGATCACCTACGAGCAGTACTTC. Its translation: CASSYSERQITYEQYF.